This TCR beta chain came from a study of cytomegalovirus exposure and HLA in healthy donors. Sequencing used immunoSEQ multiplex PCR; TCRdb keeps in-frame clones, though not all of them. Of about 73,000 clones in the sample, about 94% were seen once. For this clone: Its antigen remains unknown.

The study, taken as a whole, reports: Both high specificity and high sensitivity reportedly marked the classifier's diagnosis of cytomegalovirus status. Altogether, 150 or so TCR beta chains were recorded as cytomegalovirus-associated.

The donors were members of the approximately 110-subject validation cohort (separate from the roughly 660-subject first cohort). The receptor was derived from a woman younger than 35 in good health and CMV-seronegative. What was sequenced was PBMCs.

The chain's CDR3 is CASSLVGLAGLGTDTQYF. The CDR3 nucleotides are TGTGCCAGCAGCTTAGTCGGACTAGCGGGACTGGGGACAGATACGCAGTATTTT. The chain employs TRBV7-2 and TRBJ2-3; 12 bases are shared with TRBD2. This CDR3 contains 18 residues. Per the germline V gene, CDR1 is SGHTA and CDR2 is FQGNSA. V gave up 1 base and J gave up 3 bases; unmatched junction bases: 8.